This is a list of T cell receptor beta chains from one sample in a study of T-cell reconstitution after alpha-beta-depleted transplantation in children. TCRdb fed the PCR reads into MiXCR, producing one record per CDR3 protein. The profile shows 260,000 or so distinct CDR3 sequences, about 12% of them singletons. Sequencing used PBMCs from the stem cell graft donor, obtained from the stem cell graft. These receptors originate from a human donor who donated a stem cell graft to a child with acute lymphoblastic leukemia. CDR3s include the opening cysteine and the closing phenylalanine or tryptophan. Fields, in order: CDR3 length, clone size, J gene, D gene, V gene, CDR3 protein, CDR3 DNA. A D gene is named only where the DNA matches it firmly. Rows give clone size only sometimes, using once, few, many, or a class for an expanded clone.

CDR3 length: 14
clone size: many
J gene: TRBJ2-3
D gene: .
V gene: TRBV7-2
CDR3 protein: CASSLDGALDTQYF
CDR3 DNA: TGTGCCAGCAGCTTAGACGGGGCCCTAGATACGCAGTATTTT

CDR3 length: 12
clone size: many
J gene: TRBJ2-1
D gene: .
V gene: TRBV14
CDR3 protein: CASSLRLNEQFF
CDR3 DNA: TGTGCCAGCAGCCTAAGGTTGAATGAGCAGTTCTTC

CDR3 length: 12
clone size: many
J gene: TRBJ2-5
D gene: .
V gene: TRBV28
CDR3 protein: CASSFVGETQYF
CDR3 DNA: TGTGCCAGCAGTTTTGTGGGAGAGACCCAGTACTTC

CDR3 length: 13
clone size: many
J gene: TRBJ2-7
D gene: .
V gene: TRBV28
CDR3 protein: CASSLTRAHEQYF
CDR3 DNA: TGTGCCAGCAGTTTAACCAGGGCCCACGAGCAGTACTTC

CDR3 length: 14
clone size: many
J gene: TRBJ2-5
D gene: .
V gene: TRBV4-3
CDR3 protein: CASSQAGAGETQYF
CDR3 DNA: TGCGCCAGCAGCCAAGCGGGGGCTGGGGAGACCCAGTACTTC

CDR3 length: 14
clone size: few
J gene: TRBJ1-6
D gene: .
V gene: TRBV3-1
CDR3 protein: CASSQGTRLSPLHF
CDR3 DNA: TGTGCCAGCAGCCAAGGGACTCGCCTTTCACCCCTCCACTTT

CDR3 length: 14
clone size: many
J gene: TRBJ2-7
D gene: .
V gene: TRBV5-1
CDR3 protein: CASSLEGANYEQYF
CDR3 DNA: TGCGCCAGCAGCTTGGAAGGGGCCAACTACGAGCAGTACTTC

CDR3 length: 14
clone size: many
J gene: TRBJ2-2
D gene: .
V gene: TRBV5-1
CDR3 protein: CASRSKEFTGELFF
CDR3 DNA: TGCGCCAGCAGGTCCAAGGAATTTACCGGGGAGCTGTTTTTT

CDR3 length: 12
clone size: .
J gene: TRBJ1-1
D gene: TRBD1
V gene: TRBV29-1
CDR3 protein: CSATGAGAEAFF
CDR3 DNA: TGCAGCGCGACAGGGGCTGGGGCTGAAGCTTTCTTT

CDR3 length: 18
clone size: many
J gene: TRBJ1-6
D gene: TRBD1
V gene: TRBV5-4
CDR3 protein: CASSWGPTSGQGDSPLHF
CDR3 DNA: TGTGCCAGCAGCTGGGGGCCTACCTCTGGACAGGGAGATTCACCCCTCCACTTT

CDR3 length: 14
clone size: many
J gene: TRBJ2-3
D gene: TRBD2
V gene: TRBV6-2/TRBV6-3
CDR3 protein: CATQLREGTDTQYF
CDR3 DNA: TGTGCCACTCAACTTCGGGAGGGCACAGATACGCAGTATTTT

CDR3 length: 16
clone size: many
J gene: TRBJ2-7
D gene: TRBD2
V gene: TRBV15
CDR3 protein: CATSREAGGRPYEQYF
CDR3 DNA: TGTGCCACCAGCAGGGAGGCGGGGGGCCGTCCCTACGAGCAGTACTTC

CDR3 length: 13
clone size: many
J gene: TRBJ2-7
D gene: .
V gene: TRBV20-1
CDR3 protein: CSARGRNSYEQYF
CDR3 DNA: TGCAGTGCTAGAGGACGGAACTCCTACGAGCAGTACTTC

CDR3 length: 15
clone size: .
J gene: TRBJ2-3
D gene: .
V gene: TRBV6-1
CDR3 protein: CASSRTVSSTDTQYF
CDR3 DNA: TGTGCCAGCAGTAGGACGGTCTCTAGCACAGATACGCAGTATTTT

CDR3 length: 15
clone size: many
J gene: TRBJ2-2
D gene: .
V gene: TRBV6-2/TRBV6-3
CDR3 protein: CASSSFGSATRELFF
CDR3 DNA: TGTGCCAGCAGTTCCTTTGGGTCGGCGACCAGGGAGCTGTTTTTT

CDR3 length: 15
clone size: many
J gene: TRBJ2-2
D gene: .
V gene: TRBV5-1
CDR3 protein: CASSLVLGDTGELFF
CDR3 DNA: TGCGCCAGCAGCTTGGTCCTGGGGGACACCGGGGAGCTGTTTTTT

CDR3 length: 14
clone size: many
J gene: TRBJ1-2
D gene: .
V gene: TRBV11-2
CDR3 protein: CASSRLDQISGYTF
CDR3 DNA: TGTGCCAGCAGCCGCCTGGATCAGATCTCCGGCTACACCTTC

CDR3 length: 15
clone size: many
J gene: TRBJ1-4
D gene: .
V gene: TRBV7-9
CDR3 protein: CASSLIGRTGEKLFF
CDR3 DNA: TGTGCCAGCAGCTTAATTGGACGAACCGGGGAAAAACTGTTTTTT

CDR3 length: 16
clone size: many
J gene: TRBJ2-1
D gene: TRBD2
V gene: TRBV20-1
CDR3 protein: CSAEGLGLAAYNEQFF
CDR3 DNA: TGCAGTGCTGAAGGACTGGGACTAGCGGCCTACAATGAGCAGTTCTTC

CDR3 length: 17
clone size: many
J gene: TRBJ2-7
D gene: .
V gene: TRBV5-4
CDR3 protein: CASSLGVRDMVSYEQYF
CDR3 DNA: TGTGCCAGCAGCTTGGGGGTGAGGGACATGGTTTCCTACGAGCAGTACTTC

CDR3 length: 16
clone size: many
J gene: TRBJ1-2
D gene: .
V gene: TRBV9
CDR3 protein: CASSEDGVANAWGYTF
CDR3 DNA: TGTGCCAGCAGCGAAGACGGGGTTGCAAACGCGTGGGGCTACACCTTC

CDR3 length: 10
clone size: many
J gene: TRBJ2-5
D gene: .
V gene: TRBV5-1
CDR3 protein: CASSLGRSSF
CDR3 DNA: TGCGCCAGCAGCTTGGGACGGAGCAGCTTC

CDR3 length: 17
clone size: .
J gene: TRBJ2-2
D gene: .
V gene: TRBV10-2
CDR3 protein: CASSESEGVGNTGELFF
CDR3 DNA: TGCGCCAGCAGTGAGTCGGAGGGGGTCGGGAACACCGGGGAGCTGTTTTTT

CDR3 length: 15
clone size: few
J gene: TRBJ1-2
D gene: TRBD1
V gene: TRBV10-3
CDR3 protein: CAISESSGGEYGYTF
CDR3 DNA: TGTGCCATCAGTGAGTCCTCAGGGGGCGAGTATGGCTACACCTTC

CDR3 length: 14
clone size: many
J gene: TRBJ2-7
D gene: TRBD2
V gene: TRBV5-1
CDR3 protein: CASSLSGGPIEQYF
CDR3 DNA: TGCGCCAGCAGCTTGTCGGGAGGGCCCATCGAGCAGTACTTC

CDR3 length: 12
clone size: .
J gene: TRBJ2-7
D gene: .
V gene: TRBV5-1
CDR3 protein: CASSPWTGEQYF
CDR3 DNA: TGCGCCAGCAGTCCCTGGACTGGCGAGCAGTACTTC

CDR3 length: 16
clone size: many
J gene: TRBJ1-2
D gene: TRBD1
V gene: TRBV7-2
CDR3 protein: CASTLLSGQGVYGYTF
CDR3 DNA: TGTGCCAGCACCCTTCTTAGTGGGCAGGGGGTTTATGGCTACACCTTC

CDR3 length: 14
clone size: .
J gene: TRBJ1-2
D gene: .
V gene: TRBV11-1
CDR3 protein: CASSLAQVNYGYTF
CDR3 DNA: TGTGCCAGCAGCTTAGCGCAGGTTAACTATGGCTACACCTTC

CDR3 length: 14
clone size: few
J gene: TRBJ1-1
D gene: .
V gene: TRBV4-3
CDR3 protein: CASSQESFEVVAFF
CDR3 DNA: TGCGCCAGCAGCCAAGAAAGTTTCGAGGTGGTGGCTTTCTTT

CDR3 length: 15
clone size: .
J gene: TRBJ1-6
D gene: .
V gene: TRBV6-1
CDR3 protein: CASSPQSSYNSPLHF
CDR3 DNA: TGTGCCAGCAGTCCCCAGAGCTCCTATAATTCACCCCTCCACTTT

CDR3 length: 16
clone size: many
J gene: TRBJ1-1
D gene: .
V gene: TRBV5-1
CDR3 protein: CASSRWAGAVDTEAFF
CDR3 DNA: TGCGCCAGCAGCCGGTGGGCGGGTGCTGTCGACACTGAAGCTTTCTTT

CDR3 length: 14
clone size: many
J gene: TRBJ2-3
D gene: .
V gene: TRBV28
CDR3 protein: CASSISGGTDTQYF
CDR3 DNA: TGTGCCAGCAGTATTAGCGGAGGCACAGATACGCAGTATTTT

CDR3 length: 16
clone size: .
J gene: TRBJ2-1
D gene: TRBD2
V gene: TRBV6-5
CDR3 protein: CASRRGVSVPVVEQFF
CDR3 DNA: TGTGCCAGCCGGCGGGGGGTCTCTGTCCCAGTCGTGGAGCAGTTCTTC

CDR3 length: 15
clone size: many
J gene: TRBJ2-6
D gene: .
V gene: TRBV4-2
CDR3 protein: CASSQDNSGANVLTF
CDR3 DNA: TGTGCCAGCAGCCAGGACAATTCTGGGGCCAACGTCCTGACTTTC

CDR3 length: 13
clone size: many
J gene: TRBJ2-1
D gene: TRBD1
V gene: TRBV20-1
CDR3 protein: CSADPRTGDEQFF
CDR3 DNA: TGCAGTGCTGACCCCAGGACAGGGGATGAGCAGTTCTTC

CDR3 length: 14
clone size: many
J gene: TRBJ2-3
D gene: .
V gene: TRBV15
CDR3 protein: CATSRNRETDTQYF
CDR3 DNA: TGTGCCACCAGCAGAAACAGAGAGACAGATACGCAGTATTTT

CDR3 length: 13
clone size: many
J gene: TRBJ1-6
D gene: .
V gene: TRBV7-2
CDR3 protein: CASSLERDSPLHF
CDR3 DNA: TGTGCCAGCAGCTTGGAAAGGGATTCACCCCTCCACTTT

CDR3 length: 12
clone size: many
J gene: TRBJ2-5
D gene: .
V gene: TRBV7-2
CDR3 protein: CASSLGLETQYF
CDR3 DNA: TGTGCCAGCAGCTTAGGTCTAGAGACCCAGTACTTC

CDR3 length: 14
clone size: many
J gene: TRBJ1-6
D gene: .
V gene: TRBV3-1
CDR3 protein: CASSQDRGGSPLHF
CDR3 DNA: TGTGCCAGCAGCCAAGACAGGGGAGGATCACCCCTCCACTTT

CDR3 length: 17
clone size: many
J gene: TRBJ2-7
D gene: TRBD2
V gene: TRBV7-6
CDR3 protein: CASSLYLGLAGVNEQYF
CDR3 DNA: TGTGCCAGCAGTTTATATTTGGGACTAGCGGGGGTTAACGAGCAGTACTTC

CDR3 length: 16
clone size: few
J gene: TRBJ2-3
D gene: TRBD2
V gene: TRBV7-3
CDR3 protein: CASRKGGTVSTDTQYF
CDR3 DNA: TGTGCCAGCAGGAAGGGAGGGACGGTGAGCACAGATACGCAGTATTTT

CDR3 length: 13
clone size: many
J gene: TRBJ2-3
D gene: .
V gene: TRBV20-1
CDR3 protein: CSAGLEDGNTQYF
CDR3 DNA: TGCAGTGCTGGCCTAGAGGATGGTAATACGCAGTATTTT

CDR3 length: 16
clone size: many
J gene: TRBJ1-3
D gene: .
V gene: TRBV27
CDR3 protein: CASSPAGGFSGNTIYF
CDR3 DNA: TGTGCCAGCAGCCCAGCGGGGGGATTCTCTGGAAACACCATATATTTT

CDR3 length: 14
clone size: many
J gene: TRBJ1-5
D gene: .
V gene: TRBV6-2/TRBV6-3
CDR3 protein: CASRHGQINQPQHF
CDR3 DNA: TGTGCCAGCAGGCATGGACAGATCAATCAGCCCCAGCATTTT

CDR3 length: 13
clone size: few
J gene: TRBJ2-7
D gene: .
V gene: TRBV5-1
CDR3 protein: CASSLAGTAQQYF
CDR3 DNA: TGCGCCAGCAGCTTGGCTGGGACTGCCCAGCAGTACTTC

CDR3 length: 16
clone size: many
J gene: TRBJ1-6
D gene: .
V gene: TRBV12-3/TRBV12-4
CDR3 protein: CASSFSGSGDNSPLHF
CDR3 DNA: TGTGCCAGCAGTTTCTCCGGGTCTGGCGATAATTCACCCCTCCACTTT

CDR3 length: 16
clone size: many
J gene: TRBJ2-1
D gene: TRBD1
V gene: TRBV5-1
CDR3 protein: CASSVGQGAVNNEQFF
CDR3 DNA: TGCGCCAGCAGCGTGGGACAGGGGGCGGTCAACAATGAGCAGTTCTTC

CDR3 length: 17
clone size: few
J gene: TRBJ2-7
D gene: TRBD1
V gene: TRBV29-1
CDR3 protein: CSVEEGVPGQGIYEQYF
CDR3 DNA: TGCAGCGTTGAAGAAGGGGTCCCGGGACAGGGGATTTACGAGCAGTACTTC

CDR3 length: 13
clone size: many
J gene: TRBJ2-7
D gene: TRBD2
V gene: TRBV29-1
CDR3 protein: CSVVASGSYEQYF
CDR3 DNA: TGCAGCGTTGTGGCGAGCGGGAGCTACGAGCAGTACTTC

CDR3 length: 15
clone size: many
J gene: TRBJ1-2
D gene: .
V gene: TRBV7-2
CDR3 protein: CASSSQGRAGYGYTF
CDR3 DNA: TGTGCCAGCAGCTCGCAAGGCAGGGCGGGCTATGGCTACACCTTC

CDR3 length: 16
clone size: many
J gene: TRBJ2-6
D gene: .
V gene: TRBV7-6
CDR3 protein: CASSFMTDSGANVLTF
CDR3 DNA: TGTGCCAGCAGCTTCATGACAGACTCTGGGGCCAACGTCCTGACTTTC